This T cell receptor beta chain was profiled in a study of T-cell reconstitution after alpha-beta-depleted transplantation in children. A note on this clonotype: The antigen remains unidentified.

Construction of the TCRbeta library involved unique molecular identifiers. TCRdb re-called the PCR reads with MiXCR, one entry per CDR3 protein. This table has a few hundred thousand distinct CDR3 sequences, around 27% appearing once. Study findings and constraints: Two months or so post-transplant, alpha-beta T cells reportedly derived from several hundred expanded graft clones. After transplant, high TCRbeta diversity at day 60 in some patients arose from surviving recipient T cells and thymic progenitors.

J gave up 5 bases and V 0 bases, and 10 bases lay outside the gene matches. The CDR3 sequence is 18 residues long. CDR1 and CDR2 from the germline V gene are MGHRA and YSYEKL. The J gene is TRBJ2-5, the V gene TRBV4-1; the match to TRBD2 covers 12 bases. The source of this sequence is a boy in the first two years of life with Wiskott-Aldrich syndrome, due to receive a stem cell transplant. The source material was PBMCs, sampled before TCRalphabeta/CD19-depleted stem cell transplant. In nucleotides, the CDR3 is TGCGCCAGCAGCCAAGATGGTGGACTAGCGGGATCCAGGGAGACCCAGTACTTC. It codes for CASSQDGGLAGSRETQYF.